Following are 11 T cell receptor beta chains from one sample sequenced in a study of patients and donors after allogeneic stem cell transplantation. TCRdb analysed the RT-PCR reads with MiXCR anew, one entry per CDR3 protein. The sample carries about a million distinct CDR3 sequences, approximately 19% recorded once. Sequenced: blood, either unsorted or a sorted T cell fraction (not recorded which). These receptors originate from a human donor who was either an allogeneic HSCT recipient or a stem cell or donor lymphocyte infusion donor (not recorded which). It is not recorded whose cells these are; they may come from a transplant donor.

The J gene is TRBJ2-3, the V gene TRBV5-1; the match to TRBD1 covers 8 bases. Germline CDR1 and CDR2: SGHRS and YFSETQ. This CDR3 has 15 amino acids. V was pared by 4 bases and J by 1 base, with 5 bases of the junction left unmatched. Here the CDR3 reads CASSRKTGGTDTQYF. The CDR3 DNA reads as TGCGCCAGCAGCCGGAAGACAGGGGGCACAGATACGCAGTATTTT. The full variable domain, rest sourced from reference TRBV5-1 and TRBJ2-3, is KAGVTQTPRYLIKTRGQQVTLSCSPISGHRSVSWYQQTPGQGLQFLFEYFSETQRNKGNFPGRFSGRQFSNSRSEMNVSTLELGDSALYLCASSRKTGGTDTQYFGPGTRLTVL.

The V gene is TRBV29-1, the J gene TRBJ1-2, with D possibly matching TRBD1 (5 bases). CDR1 and CDR2 (germline): SQVTM, ANQGSEA. The CDR3 loop spans 14 amino acids. V dropped 0 bases and J dropped 10 bases, with 18 bases sitting between them. The DNA for the CDR3 is TGCAGCGTTGAAGATTTTGGAGGAGGGGTCGTCTACACCTTC. It specifies CSVEDFGGGVVYTF.

The chain carries TRBV24-1 and TRBJ2-5; 8 bases line up with TRBD1. Germline V CDR1 and CDR2: KGHDR, SFDVKD. The V gene end was trimmed by 3 bases and the J gene end by 3 bases; junction bases not matched to a gene: 5. The CDR3 spans 15 residues. CDR3 sequence reads: CATSDARGLEETQYF. CDR3 in DNA: TGTGCCACCAGTGATGCCAGGGGGCTCGAAGAGACCCAGTACTTC.

This clonotype came up many times. The rearrangement links TRBV12-3 or TRBV12-4 to TRBJ1-3; 8 bases line up with TRBD1. V trimming: 6 bases; J trimming: 1 base; junction bases outside the gene matches: 8. The CDR3 consists of 16 residues. The CDR3 bases are TGTGCCAGCAGCCCGGGACAGGCGTCTTCTGGAAACACCATATATTTT. Amino acid sequence: CASSPGQASSGNTIYF.

This clonotype was observed a handful of times. The rearrangement uses TRBV24-1 and TRBJ2-7; 11 bases map to TRBD1. The V gene end was trimmed by 4 bases and the J gene end by 6 bases; junction bases not matched to a gene: 10. CDR1 is KGHDR, CDR2 SFDVKD, per germline. This CDR3 spans 16 amino acids. The CDR3 DNA follows: TGTGCCACCAGTGACCCGGGACAGGGGGATACTTCCGAGCAGTACTTC. It codes for CATSDPGQGDTSEQYF.

The V call is TRBV25-1, the J call TRBJ2-2, with TRBD2 matching 11 bases. CDR1 MGHDK and CDR2 SYGVNS come from the germline V gene. The CDR3 totals 19 residues. After removal of 1 base from V and 0 bases from J, the junction contained 7 bases not matched to a gene. CDR3 nucleotide sequence: TGTGCCAGCAGTGAATCATTTTTAGCGGGAGGGCCGAACACCGGGGAGCTGTTTTTT. It encodes CASSESFLAGGPNTGELFF.

CDR3 in amino acids: CASSLVLPGASDTQYF. In nucleotides, the CDR3 is TGTGCCAGCAGCTTAGTTTTACCGGGAGCGTCAGATACGCAGTATTTT. J is TRBJ2-3 and V is TRBV7-8; weak D call: TRBD2 (6 bases). The CDR3 sequence is 16 residues long. Germline CDR1 SGHVS, CDR2 FQNEAQ. V lost 1 base and J 4 bases, leaving 15 bases between the germline ends.

The DNA for the CDR3 is TGTGCCAGCAGTACGGTGGGGTACCAAGAGACCCAGTACTTC. It translates to CASSTVGYQETQYF. The J gene is TRBJ2-5, the V gene TRBV6-1; D is ambiguous. Germline CDR1 MNHNS, CDR2 SASEGT. Trimming removed 5 bases at V and 0 bases at J, with 10 bases between. This CDR3 is built from 14 residues.

This clonotype occurred a few times. The chain joins TRBV10-3 to TRBJ2-3; tentatively, D is TRBD1 or TRBD2 (5 bases each). The ends were cut back, 2 bases at V and 3 bases at J, with 15 bases in the middle. Germline values: CDR1 ENHRY, CDR2 SYGVKD. CDR3 length: 16 amino acids. CDR3: CAISERGLEVTDTQYF. In nucleotides, the CDR3 is TGTGCCATCAGTGAGAGGGGTCTGGAGGTTACAGATACGCAGTATTTT.

V and J are TRBV19 and TRBJ1-1, with D maybe TRBD1 (6 bases). The CDR3 is 15 residues long. Deletions cut 2 bases from V and 5 bases from J, with 15 bases between. The germline V gene encodes CDR1 LNHDA and CDR2 SQIVND (reference sequence). The CDR3 DNA reads TGTGCCAGTAGTATATCCGACCGGGGGGCAACTGAAGCTTTCTTT. This encodes CASSISDRGATEAFF.

The chain uses TRBV5-1 and TRBJ2-5, with a possible D match to TRBD2 (5 bases). Trimming took 7 bases from V and 4 from J, leaving 14 bases between them. The CDR3 runs 13 residues. Germline lookup yields CDR1 SGHRS and CDR2 YFSETQ. This CDR3 reads CASQLRGRETQYF. The DNA for the CDR3 is TGCGCCAGCCAACTTCGAGGGAGAGAGACCCAGTACTTC.